These 32 T cell receptor beta chains share one sample of origin, sequenced in a study of shared clonotypes between healthy human individuals. Assay used: immunoSEQ multiplex PCR; TCRdb lists only in-frame clones, some missing. Among 1.5 million to 2.5 million clones listed, about 95% were seen once. CD45RO negativity and positive selection for CCR7 defined naive CD8 cells, a population that excluded terminally differentiated effector memory CD45RA+ cells. The material sequenced was naive CD8+ T cells sorted from blood. The receptors stem from a man between 18 and 29 years old in good health.

This clone was observed a single time. The same CDR3 arises from other DNA sequences in this sample as well. The chain employs TRBV9 and TRBJ1-3; D unclear. V gave up 0 bases and J gave up 0 bases, with 4 bases separating them. The CDR3 totals 14 residues. Germline lookup yields CDR1 SGDLS and CDR2 YYNGEE. The CDR3 reads CASSVGVSGNTIYF. The CDR3, as DNA: TGTGCCAGCAGCGTAGGGGTCTCTGGAAACACCATATATTTT.

V gene TRBV6-1 combines with J gene TRBJ2-7; 7 nucleotides agree with TRBD1. This CDR3 is built from 15 residues. J lost 2 bases, V lost 3 bases, and 7 bases had no gene match. Germline V lookup: CDR1 MNHNS, CDR2 SASEGT. CDR3 protein: CASSEGTGVTYEQYF. The CDR3 nucleotides are TGTGCCAGCAGTGAGGGCACAGGGGTGACCTACGAGCAGTACTTC.

The chain recombines TRBV5-6 with TRBJ1-1, with a weak D call TRBD1 (5 bases). The V gene lost 0 bases and the J gene lost 2 bases, with 8 bases spanning the gap. The CDR3 has 14 amino acids. The germline gives CDR1 SGHDT, CDR2 YYEEEE. The CDR3 DNA reads TGTGCCAGCAGCTTGGAAGGGGATAACACTGAAGCTTTCTTT. The encoded protein is CASSLEGDNTEAFF. Using reference TRBV5-6 and TRBJ1-1 for the parts outside the CDR3, the full variable domain is DAGVTQSPTHLIKTRGQQVTLRCSPKSGHDTVSWYQQALGQGPQFIFQYYEEEERQRGNFPDRFSGHQFPNYSSELNVNALLLGDSALYLCASSLEGDNTEAFFGQGTRLTVV.

This clone was observed a handful of times. The chain has TRBV10-1 and TRBJ2-1; no reliable D call. Germline V CDR1 and CDR2: WNHNN, SYGVQD (reference sequence). Trimming removed 2 bases at V and 3 bases at J, with 5 bases between. The CDR3 is made up of 13 amino acids. CDR3 in DNA: TGCGCCAGCAGTGAGGTCCTCTACAATGAGCAGTTCTTC. It yields the protein CASSEVLYNEQFF.

The chain combines TRBV4-3 with TRBJ2-3; D might be TRBD2 (5 bases). CDR3 size: 15 residues. V lost 0 bases and J 4 bases, leaving 11 bases between the germline ends. The germline CDR1 and CDR2 sequences are LGHNA and YSLEER. Written as DNA, the CDR3 is TGCGCCAGCAGCCAAGATGGACTTATAGCAGATACGCAGTATTTT. This sequence encodes CASSQDGLIADTQYF.

This chain joins TRBV25-1 and TRBJ1-2; no clear D gene. Per the germline V gene, CDR1 is MGHDK and CDR2 is SYGVNS. Deletions cut 10 bases from V and 8 bases from J, with 14 bases between. This CDR3 is built from 11 residues. CDR3 sequence: CATLERGGYTF. CDR3 bases: TGTGCCACCCTAGAGAGAGGGGGCTACACCTTC.

The chain couples TRBV5-1 to TRBJ1-1, with D maybe TRBD1 (5 bases). The CDR3 extends over 13 amino acids. The germline CDR1 and CDR2 sequences are SGHRS and YFSETQ. The V end lost 2 bases, the J end lost 5 bases, and 10 bases lay between the germline ends. CDR3 amino acids: CASSFRQGTEAFF. CDR3 DNA: TGCGCCAGCAGCTTTCGGCAGGGAACTGAAGCTTTCTTT. Full variable domain (rest looked up from reference TRBV5-1 and TRBJ1-1): KAGVTQTPRYLIKTRGQQVTLSCSPISGHRSVSWYQQTPGQGLQFLFEYFSETQRNKGNFPGRFSGRQFSNSRSEMNVSTLELGDSALYLCASSFRQGTEAFFGQGTRLTVV.

To note about this clone: The identical CDR3 is also encoded by other nucleotide sequences in the sample. The chain joins TRBV7-3 to TRBJ2-3; 12 bases are shared with TRBD2. After removal of 4 bases from V and 3 bases from J, the junction contained 2 bases not matched to a gene. Germline lookup yields CDR1 SGHTA and CDR2 FQGTGA. The CDR3 sequence is 15 residues long. Here the CDR3 reads CASSSLAGGTDTQYF. Here the CDR3 DNA reads TGTGCCAGCAGCTCACTAGCGGGGGGTACAGATACGCAGTATTTT.

This rearrangement joins TRBV10-2 to TRBJ2-1, with 9 nucleotides matching TRBD2. Trimming at V came to 2 bases and at J to 8 bases, leaving 10 bases not matched to a gene. Germline V gives CDR1 WSHSY, CDR2 SAAADI. The CDR3 covers 16 residues. The CDR3 region has the DNA TGCGCCAGCAGTGAGCTAGCGGGGTCGGCGGGCGATGAGCAGTTCTTC. This encodes CASSELAGSAGDEQFF.

This clone was detected once. The CDR3 reads CASNPRGQSYEQYF. As DNA, the CDR3 is TGTGCCAGCAATCCTCGGGGACAGTCCTACGAGCAGTACTTC. V is TRBV6-5 and J is TRBJ2-7, with 7 bases lining up with TRBD1. Germline CDR1 reads MNHEY; CDR2 reads SVGAGI. CDR3 size: 14 residues. J lost 1 base, V lost 7 bases, and 7 bases had no gene match.

Regarding this clone: A read error may account for a junction end that differs from germline. V is TRBV7-9 and J is TRBJ1-5; D may be TRBD1 (6 bases). This CDR3 is 14 amino acids long. The germline CDR1 and CDR2 sequences are SEHNR and FQNEAQ (reference sequence). The CDR3 protein is CASSPVGQNQLQHF. CDR3 nucleotides: TGTGCCAGCAGCCCCGTAGGACAGAATCAGCTCCAGCATTTT.

The chain links TRBV6-1 to TRBJ2-1; no reliable D call. Germline assignment: CDR1 MNHNS and CDR2 SASEGT. V lost 7 bases and J lost 6, with 19 bases in between. The CDR3 loop spans 15 amino acids. This CDR3 reads CASNPGRYPFNEQFF. In nucleotides, the CDR3 is TGTGCCAGCAACCCCGGGCGGTATCCCTTCAATGAGCAGTTCTTC.

This clone appeared once. The V gene is TRBV28, the J gene TRBJ2-7; 9 positions agree with TRBD1. The trim removed 6 bases at V and 2 bases at J, leaving 5 bases unmatched. Germline V gives CDR1 MDHEN, CDR2 SYDVKM. CDR3 length: 14 residues. The CDR3 coding sequence is TGTGCCAGCAGCCAACGGACAGGGGCCTACGAGCAGTACTTC. Amino acids: CASSQRTGAYEQYF.

In the case of this clone: One junction end disagrees with the germline gene, perhaps due to a read error. This chain uses TRBV13 with TRBJ1-6; D possibly corresponds to TRBD1 (5 bases). From germline, CDR1 is PRHDT and CDR2 FYEKMQ (reference sequence). The length of the CDR3 is 15 residues. The DNA for the CDR3 is TGTGCCAGCAGTTTAGGGGCTGAGGGTAATTCACCCCTCCACTTT. Its translation is CASSLGAEGNSPLHF.

The count of this clone is one. The CDR3: CASSDLGLGGANVLTF. The CDR3 nucleotides are TGTGCCAGCAGTGACCTCGGGCTAGGAGGGGCCAACGTCCTGACTTTC. This chain uses TRBV6-1 with TRBJ2-6; unclear D gene. The CDR3 consists of 16 residues. CDR1 is MNHNS, CDR2 SASEGT, per germline. V gave up 3 bases and J gave up 4 bases, with 13 bases separating them.

This chain connects TRBV28 to TRBJ2-1; 10 nucleotides agree with TRBD1. Germline lookup yields CDR1 MDHEN and CDR2 SYDVKM. The CDR3 is made up of 16 amino acids. V was pared by 3 bases and J by 4 bases, with 6 bases of the junction left unmatched. The CDR3 loop reads CASSFVGTGEYNEQFF. DNA for the CDR3: TGTGCCAGCAGTTTTGTTGGGACAGGGGAATACAATGAGCAGTTCTTC.

For this clone: This same CDR3 is encoded by further DNA sequences in the sample. The chain has TRBV4-3 and TRBJ2-7; D ambiguous. V was clipped by 0 bases and J by 3 bases, with 6 bases between them. The CDR3 is made up of 13 amino acids. Germline V gene data show CDR1 as LGHNA and CDR2 as YSLEER. The chain's CDR3 is CASSQDRNYEQYF. CDR3 nucleotides: TGCGCCAGCAGCCAAGATAGGAACTACGAGCAGTACTTC.

The V call is TRBV4-1, the J call TRBJ2-5; 11 bases fit TRBD2. The J segment lost 4 bases and the V segment lost 1 base, leaving 5 bases of the junction unmatched. Germline V gene data show CDR1 as MGHRA and CDR2 as YSYEKL. This CDR3 has 16 amino acids. CDR3 nucleotide sequence: TGCGCCAGCAGCCAAGGAGAACTAGCGGGGGCAGAGACCCAGTACTTC. Protein sequence: CASSQGELAGAETQYF.

This chain uses TRBV10-3 with TRBJ1-1, with unresolved D. The CDR3 sequence is 13 residues long. CDR1 is ENHRY and CDR2 is SYGVKD in the germline V gene. The V end was cut by 3 bases, the J end by 1 base, with 6 bases between. For the CDR3, the DNA is TGTGCCATCAGTGACCCAGAGAACACTGAAGCTTTCTTT. As protein: CAISDPENTEAFF.

The chain links TRBV5-1 to TRBJ1-4, with TRBD1 matching over 8 bases. Trimming took 8 bases from V and 5 from J; bases not matched to a gene: 5. The CDR3 has 13 residues. Germline CDR1 and CDR2: SGHRS and YFSETQ. The CDR3, as DNA: TGCGCCAGGACACAGGGGGGAAATGAAAAACTGTTTTTT. Amino acid sequence: CARTQGGNEKLFF.

The chain joins TRBV29-1 to TRBJ2-7; unclear D gene. V was cut by 4 bases and J by 3 bases, with 7 bases left in between. CDR3 length: 11 amino acids. CDR1 is SQVTM and CDR2 is ANQGSEA in the germline V gene. Written as DNA, the CDR3 is TGCAGCGTTGTCCTAAACTACGAGCAGTACTTC. Translation gives CSVVLNYEQYF.

The chain recombines TRBV5-1 with TRBJ2-7, with D possibly being TRBD2 (5 bases). V lost 3 bases to trimming and J lost 3 bases, with 10 bases between them. The CDR3 is made up of 13 amino acids. The V gene's germline CDR1 is SGHRS and CDR2 YFSETQ. DNA for the CDR3: TGCGCCAGCAGCTACGGGGAAGACTACGAGCAGTACTTC. Amino acids: CASSYGEDYEQYF.

The table lists this clone with a count of one. The chain couples TRBV7-9 to TRBJ2-7; 11 nucleotides line up with TRBD1. This CDR3 comprises 14 residues. Germline V CDR1 and CDR2: SEHNR, FQNEAQ (reference sequence). For the CDR3, the DNA is TGTGTCATCGACGCGGACAGGGGGCCCTACGAGCAGTACTTC. Residues: CVIDADRGPYEQYF.

The genes are TRBV7-9 and TRBJ2-3; D is undetermined. CDR1 and CDR2 (germline): SEHNR, FQNEAQ (reference sequence). V gave up 5 bases and J gave up 0 bases, with 12 bases separating them. The CDR3 runs 15 residues. The CDR3 bases are TGTGCCAGCAGCACCGGGCCAGGAAGCACAGATACGCAGTATTTT. Translating it yields CASSTGPGSTDTQYF.

The chain is built from TRBV4-3 and TRBJ2-1; no reliable D call. The germline gives CDR1 LGHNA, CDR2 YSLEER. There are 14 residues in the CDR3. Trimming stripped 4 bases from V and 7 bases from J, with 14 bases between. The CDR3 region is CASSPQGSLNEQFF. The CDR3 DNA is TGCGCCAGCAGCCCCCAAGGGTCCTTAAATGAGCAGTTCTTC.

The rearrangement uses TRBV2 and TRBJ2-1; 10 nucleotides agree with TRBD2. This CDR3 has 17 amino acids. The germline CDR1 and CDR2 sequences are SNHLY and FYNNEI. The V segment lost 0 bases and the J segment 4 bases; nucleotides outside the gene matches: 6. CDR3 in amino acids: CASSEASSGSHYNEQFF. The CDR3 nucleotides read TGTGCCAGCAGTGAAGCGTCTAGCGGGAGCCATTACAATGAGCAGTTCTTC.

This clone has just one count. The chain combines TRBV6-6 with TRBJ1-5; D is ambiguous. Germline CDR1 MNHNY, CDR2 SVGAGI (reference sequence). This CDR3 contains 15 residues. Trimming cost V 2 bases and J 8 bases, with 16 bases left between them. This CDR3 is CASSYVSLAGEPQHF. CDR3 nucleotide sequence: TGTGCCAGCAGTTACGTCTCCTTGGCCGGTGAGCCCCAGCATTTT.

V is TRBV11-2 and J is TRBJ2-3, with 9 nucleotides matching TRBD2. Germline CDR1 SGHAT, CDR2 FQNNGV. Germline trimming cut 1 base from V and 5 bases from J; bases unmatched to any gene: 16. The CDR3 has 19 residues. The CDR3: CASSLVGLAGTPAGDTQYF. The CDR3 DNA follows: TGTGCCAGCAGCTTAGTGGGCCTAGCGGGAACCCCCGCGGGAGATACGCAGTATTTT.

The chain joins TRBV5-4 to TRBJ2-5; D may be TRBD2 (6 bases). The CDR3 loop spans 15 amino acids. The germline V gene encodes CDR1 SGHNT and CDR2 YYREEE (reference sequence). Trimming took 3 bases from V and 1 from J, leaving 13 bases between them. The CDR3 coding sequence is TGTGCCAGCAGCTCGGGAGATAGGGGCCAAGAGACCCAGTACTTC. It translates to CASSSGDRGQETQYF.

The V and J genes are TRBV2 and TRBJ2-1; TRBD2 is a possible D gene (8 bases). Trimming removed 11 bases at V and 3 bases at J, with 20 bases between. CDR3 size: 15 residues. Germline CDR1 and CDR2: SNHLY and FYNNEI. CDR3 protein: CAVPRAGDSYNEQFF. The DNA of the CDR3 is TGTGCCGTGCCAAGAGCGGGGGACAGCTACAATGAGCAGTTCTTC.

The rearrangement links TRBV27 to TRBJ2-2, with TRBD2 as a possible D gene (5 bases). Trimming took off 6 bases at V and 4 bases at J, with 15 bases between the two ends. The CDR3 is 15 residues long. Germline V gene data show CDR1 as MNHEY and CDR2 as SMNVEV (reference sequence). The CDR3 DNA reads TGTGCCAGCAGCCCCCGGGAAGCCGGCACCGGGGAGCTGTTTTTT. Its translation: CASSPREAGTGELFF.

The chain recombines TRBV7-8 with TRBJ1-5, with D possibly being TRBD1 (5 bases). Between the trimmed V and J ends, which lost 5 bases and 3 bases, there was a span of 17 bases. The CDR3 runs to 16 residues. Germline CDR1 is SGHVS and CDR2 is FQNEAQ. The CDR3 loop reads CASSDMGLVANQPQHF. The CDR3 nucleotides are TGTGCCAGCAGCGATATGGGGCTGGTGGCCAATCAGCCCCAGCATTTT.